This passage covers 25 T cell receptor beta chains from one sample sequenced in a study of CD8+ T cells in alopecia areata. Once RNA had been extracted, it was reverse transcribed into cDNA to act as the sequencing template. The table came from immunoSEQ multiplex PCR; TCRdb's copy has only in-frame clones and leaves some out. This sample carries around 300,000 clones, 60% of them seen once, and the ten largest clones take 0.93%. As to treatment: oral pan-JAK inhibitor, 5-10 mg twice daily. Sequencing was performed on CD4+ T cells sorted from blood, taken around week 53, from a patient treated with tofacitinib. The receptor set was obtained from a human donor with alopecia areata.

This chain links TRBV5-1 with TRBJ2-1; D possibly matches TRBD1 or TRBD2 (5 bases each). This CDR3 contains 13 residues. Trimming pared 1 base from V and 14 bases from J, leaving 16 bases between. The germline gives CDR1 SGHRS, CDR2 YFSETQ. The CDR3 loop reads CASSLLETEGKFF. The CDR3 nucleotides are TGCGCCAGCAGCTTGCTAGAAACAGAGGGGAAGTTCTTC. The full variable domain, completed using reference TRBV5-1 and TRBJ2-1, is KAGVTQTPRYLIKTRGQQVTLSCSPISGHRSVSWYQQTPGQGLQFLFEYFSETQRNKGNFPGRFSGRQFSNSRSEMNVSTLELGDSALYLCASSLLETEGKFFGPGTRLTVL.

This clone was detected only a few times. The chain couples TRBV18 to TRBJ2-2, with D tentatively TRBD2 (7 bases). Germline CDR1 KGHSH, CDR2 LQKENI. The CDR3 extends over 16 amino acids. V dropped 2 bases and J dropped 5 bases, with 15 bases sitting between them. CDR3 nucleotides: TGTGCCAGCTCACCAGGGAGCGGGACACCGACCGGGGAGCTGTTTTTT. It codes for CASSPGSGTPTGELFF.

This clone has at least ten counts. J is TRBJ2-3 and V is TRBV11-2, with 7 bases fitting TRBD2. In germline, CDR1 is SGHAT, CDR2 FQNNGV. The CDR3 contains 13 residues. The V and J ends lost 8 bases and 8 bases, in that order; junction bases with no gene match: 10. The CDR3 sequence is CASGRDYSATQYF. Written as DNA, the CDR3 is TGTGCCAGCGGCCGGGACTACAGTGCTACGCAGTATTTT.

The J gene is TRBJ2-2, the V gene TRBV27; weak D call: TRBD2 (5 bases). Per germline, CDR1 MNHEY and CDR2 SMNVEV (reference sequence). The CDR3 is made up of 13 amino acids. V shed 3 bases and J shed 4 bases, with 6 bases lying between them. The CDR3 DNA reads as TGTGCCAGCAGTTTCCGGGGCACCGGGGAGCTGTTTTTT. As protein: CASSFRGTGELFF.

This clone occurred once. The chain couples TRBV5-4 to TRBJ2-5, with D perhaps TRBD1 or TRBD2 (6 bases each). Trimming cost V 1 base and J 5 bases, with 9 bases left between them. CDR1 is SGHNT, CDR2 YYREEE, per germline (reference sequence). The CDR3 covers 13 residues. The CDR3 bases are TGTGCCAGCAGCTTGTGGGGGGCTGAGACCCAGTACTTC. It yields the protein CASSLWGAETQYF.

DNA of the CDR3: TGCAGCGTCTTAGCGGGGGGGAGAGATACGCAGTATTTT. It encodes CSVLAGGRDTQYF. V is TRBV29-1 and J is TRBJ2-3; 11 nucleotides align to TRBD2. Germline V gene data show CDR1 as SQVTM and CDR2 as ANQGSEA. The V segment lost 6 bases and the J segment 5 bases; nucleotides outside the gene matches: 4. This CDR3 spans 13 amino acids.

V and J are TRBV30 and TRBJ2-1; perhaps TRBD2 as D (5 bases). The germline gives CDR1 GTSNPN, CDR2 SVGIG (reference sequence). The CDR3 extends over 12 amino acids. Trimming pared 3 bases from V and 9 bases from J, leaving 12 bases between. This CDR3 reads CAWSRRATEQFF. The CDR3 DNA reads TGTGCCTGGAGCCGGCGGGCTACTGAGCAGTTCTTC.

V usage is TRBV18 and J usage is TRBJ2-3, with 7 bases that match TRBD2. J gave up 4 bases and V 2 bases, and 3 bases lay outside the gene matches. CDR1 and CDR2 (germline): KGHSH, LQKENI. The CDR3 extends over 14 amino acids. For the CDR3, the DNA is TGTGCCAGCTCACCAAACCGGGGGGCAGATACGCAGTATTTT. Its translation: CASSPNRGADTQYF.

The chain carries TRBV5-6 and TRBJ2-6; unclear D gene. V dropped 4 bases and J dropped 4 bases, with 6 bases sitting between them. The germline V gene encodes CDR1 SGHDT and CDR2 YYEEEE. The CDR3 is 13 amino acids. CDR3 in amino acids: CASSPRGANVLTF. The CDR3 coding sequence is TGTGCCAGCAGCCCACGGGGGGCCAACGTCCTGACTTTC.

The rearrangement uses TRBV30 and TRBJ1-6; TRBD1 matches at 10 bases. V lost 2 bases to trimming and J lost 11 bases; unmatched junction nucleotides: 15. The CDR3 runs 17 residues. Germline V lookup: CDR1 GTSNPN, CDR2 SVGIG (reference sequence). The CDR3 sequence: CAWSRPQLPGQGTPLHF. The CDR3 nucleotides read TGTGCCTGGAGTAGACCTCAGCTACCGGGACAGGGGACACCCCTCCACTTT.

The J gene is TRBJ1-3, the V gene TRBV10-3; 7 nucleotides agree with TRBD1. In germline, CDR1 is ENHRY, CDR2 SYGVKD. The CDR3 is 14 amino acids. Trimming removed 6 bases from V and 6 bases from J; junction bases left unmatched: 8. As DNA, the CDR3 is TGTGCCATCAGGGCCGGGACAGAAAAAAACACCATATATTTT. Its translation: CAIRAGTEKNTIYF.

This clone was seen a handful of times. The chain couples TRBV19 to TRBJ2-6; no reliable D call. Trimming took 5 bases from V and 7 from J, leaving 9 bases between them. The germline V gene encodes CDR1 LNHDA and CDR2 SQIVND (reference sequence). The CDR3 consists of 13 residues. CDR3: CASSYLGANVLTF. The CDR3 DNA reads as TGTGCCAGTAGTTACCTGGGCGCCAACGTCCTGACTTTC.

This clone has more than one count but fewer than ten. The chain employs TRBV9 and TRBJ2-5; TRBD2 matches at 12 bases. The J call is in doubt because the DNA end fits TRBJ2-4 better. Per the germline V gene, CDR1 is SGDLS and CDR2 is YYNGEE. CDR3 size: 17 residues. In DNA form, the CDR3 reads TGTGCCAGCAGCGTAGGACCCGGGACTAGCGGGTCTTCCATTCAGTACTTC. Protein: CASSVGPGTSGSSIQYF.

The chain has TRBV6-5 and TRBJ2-5; a possible D gene is TRBD2 (5 bases). Germline V lookup: CDR1 MNHEY, CDR2 SVGAGI. V shed 1 base and J shed 5 bases, with 11 bases lying between them. This CDR3 comprises 14 residues. The CDR3, as DNA: TGTGCCAGCAGTTACTTGGCGGGCGGGGAGACCCAGTACTTC. Translation gives CASSYLAGGETQYF.

The chain has TRBV9 and TRBJ1-1; possibly TRBD1 for D (5 bases). Looked up from germline, CDR1 is SGDLS and CDR2 is YYNGEE. CDR3 length: 15 residues. V was shortened by 4 bases and J by 0 bases, with 13 bases between the two germline ends. CDR3 sequence (DNA): TGTGCCAGCAGCCCCCGGGACCCTCTGAACACTGAAGCTTTCTTT. As protein: CASSPRDPLNTEAFF.

The V call is TRBV29-1, the J call TRBJ2-1; D is possibly TRBD1 (6 bases). Deletions cut 5 bases from V and 15 bases from J, with 29 bases between. The CDR3 is 15 residues long. CDR1 is SQVTM, CDR2 ANQGSEA, per germline. CDR3 loop: CSVSGRDTGQRALFF. CDR3 nucleotides: TGCAGCGTTAGTGGTAGGGACACCGGACAGCGAGCACTGTTCTTC.

The rearrangement links TRBV30 to TRBJ1-3, with D hard to call. The CDR3 is 11 residues long. Germline V CDR1 and CDR2: GTSNPN, SVGIG (reference sequence). V lost 3 bases, J lost 4 bases, and 4 bases lay in between. The chain's CDR3 is CAWRTGNTIYF. DNA for the CDR3: TGTGCCTGGAGAACCGGAAACACCATATATTTT. Looking up the rest from reference TRBV30 and TRBJ1-3 gives the full variable domain: SQTIHQWPATLVQPVGSPLSLECTVEGTSNPNLYWYRQAAGRGLQLLFYSVGIGQISSEVPQNLSASRPQDRQFILSSKKLLLSDSGFYLCAWRTGNTIYFGEGSWLTVV.

This clone was seen more than once but under ten times. The CDR3 DNA follows: TGCGCCAGCAGCTTGGAAGGGGACAGGGTCCAGCATTTT. This encodes CASSLEGDRVQHF. The chain is built from TRBV5-1 and TRBJ1-5; 9 bases align to TRBD1. V gave up 0 bases and J gave up 12 bases; unmatched junction bases: 4. Germline V gene data show CDR1 as SGHRS and CDR2 as YFSETQ. CDR3 length equals 13 residues.

This clone was seen a few times. The identical CDR3 is also encoded by other nucleotide sequences in the sample. J is TRBJ1-2 and V is TRBV30, with TRBD1 matching over 7 bases. The CDR3 covers 11 residues. The ends lost 0 bases at V and 8 bases at J; junction bases unmatched: 0. The V gene's germline CDR1 is GTSNPN and CDR2 SVGIG (reference sequence). CDR3 amino acids: CAWSVQGGYTF. The CDR3 DNA follows: TGTGCCTGGAGTGTACAGGGGGGCTACACCTTC.

The chain links TRBV9 to TRBJ1-5; no clear D gene. Germline CDR1 SGDLS, CDR2 YYNGEE. V lost 0 bases and J 9 bases, leaving 13 bases between the germline ends. The CDR3 has 14 amino acids. The CDR3 DNA reads as TGTGCCAGCAGCGTAGCGTCGGTTAACGGGCCCCAGCATTTT. It is translated as CASSVASVNGPQHF.

The genes are TRBV30 and TRBJ1-5; D is uncertain. V dropped 3 bases and J dropped 2 bases, with 11 bases sitting between them. The CDR3 covers 14 residues. CDR1 GTSNPN and CDR2 SVGIG come from the germline V gene (reference sequence). DNA for the CDR3: TGTGCCTGGAGGGCGGGGAGACGCAATCAGCCCCAGCATTTT. Translation gives CAWRAGRRNQPQHF.

The CDR3 nucleotides are TGCGCCAGCAGCTTGGGGGATCCTGGAAACACCATATATTTT. Amino acids: CASSLGDPGNTIYF. The chain links TRBV5-1 to TRBJ1-3; D gene unclear. The CDR3 has 14 residues. The germline CDR1 and CDR2 sequences are SGHRS and YFSETQ. The germline V and J ends were trimmed by 0 bases and 2 bases, with 6 bases remaining between them.

The V and J genes are TRBV25-1 and TRBJ2-1, with D perhaps given as TRBD1 or TRBD2 (5 bases each). The V and J ends lost 7 bases and 5 bases respectively, with 15 bases between them. Germline V gene sequence: CDR1 MGHDK, CDR2 SYGVNS. CDR3 length: 14 amino acids. The chain's CDR3 is CASTVRGAHNEQFF. CDR3 nucleotides: TGTGCCAGCACAGTCCGAGGGGCCCACAATGAGCAGTTCTTC.

The V and J genes are TRBV18 and TRBJ1-1, with 10 bases aligning to TRBD1. J was trimmed by 0 bases and V by 5 bases; bases with no gene match: 3. Germline CDR1 KGHSH, CDR2 LQKENI. This CDR3 is 15 amino acids long. CDR3 sequence: CASSSGQGMNTEAFF. The CDR3 nucleotides are TGTGCCAGCTCATCGGGACAGGGGATGAACACTGAAGCTTTCTTT.

The V and J genes are TRBV30 and TRBJ1-6; TRBD1 might be the D (6 bases). Trimming shortened V by 8 bases and J by 0 bases, and 14 bases separated the two germline ends. The germline V gene has CDR1 GTSNPN and CDR2 SVGIG (reference sequence). CDR3 length: 15 residues. The CDR3 DNA reads TGTGCCAGCGCAGGGGAGGTCTCCTATAATTCACCCCTCCACTTT. Its translation is CASAGEVSYNSPLHF.